This T cell receptor (beta chain) was retrieved from a study of T cell responses to AZD1222 COVID-19 vaccine. Points from the study as a whole: Donors, mostly white British, included more females; clonal diversity was possibly underestimated.

Sequencing used immunoSEQ multiplex PCR; TCRdb keeps in-frame clones, though not all of them. The repertoire holds 90,000 to 150,000 clones, about 90% seen once, with about 4.5% in the top ten. Remarks on this clone: Its antigen is not identified.

The CDR3 is made up of 11 amino acids. V lost 6 bases to trimming and J lost 4 bases, with 7 bases between them. The chain recombines TRBV12-3 or TRBV12-4 with TRBJ2-7; possibly TRBD2 for D (5 bases). This sample comprised peripheral blood, obtained on day 0 of AZD1222 vaccination. The sequence was collected from an adult in good health. The CDR3 nucleotides read TGTGCCAGCAGCTCGGGGTACGAGCAGTACTTC. It translates to CASSSGYEQYF.